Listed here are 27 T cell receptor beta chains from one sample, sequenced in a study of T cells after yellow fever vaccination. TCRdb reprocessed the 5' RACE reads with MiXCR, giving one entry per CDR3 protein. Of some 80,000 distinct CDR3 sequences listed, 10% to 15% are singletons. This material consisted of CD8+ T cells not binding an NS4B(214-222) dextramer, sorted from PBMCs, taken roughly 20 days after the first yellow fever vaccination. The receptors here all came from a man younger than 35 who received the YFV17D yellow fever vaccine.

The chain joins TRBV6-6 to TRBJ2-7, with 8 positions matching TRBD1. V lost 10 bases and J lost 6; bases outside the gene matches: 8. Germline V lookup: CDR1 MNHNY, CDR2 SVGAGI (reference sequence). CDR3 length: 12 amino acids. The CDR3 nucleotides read TGTGCCACCCGGACAGGGCGTAGCGAGCAGTACGTC. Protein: CATRTGRSEQYV.

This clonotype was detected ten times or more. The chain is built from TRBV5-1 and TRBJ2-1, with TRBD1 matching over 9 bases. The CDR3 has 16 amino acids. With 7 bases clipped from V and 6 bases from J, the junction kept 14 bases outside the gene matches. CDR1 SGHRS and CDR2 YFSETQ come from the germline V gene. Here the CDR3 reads CASGTHPGQGSNEQFF. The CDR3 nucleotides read TGCGCCAGCGGGACGCACCCGGGACAGGGTAGCAATGAGCAGTTCTTC. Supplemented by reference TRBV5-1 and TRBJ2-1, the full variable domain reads KAGVTQTPRYLIKTRGQQVTLSCSPISGHRSVSWYQQTPGQGLQFLFEYFSETQRNKGNFPGRFSGRQFSNSRSEMNVSTLELGDSALYLCASGTHPGQGSNEQFFGPGTRLTVL.

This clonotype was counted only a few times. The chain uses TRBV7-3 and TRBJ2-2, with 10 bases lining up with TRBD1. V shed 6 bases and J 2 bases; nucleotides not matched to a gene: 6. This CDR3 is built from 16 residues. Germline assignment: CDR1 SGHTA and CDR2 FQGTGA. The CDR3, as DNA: TGTGCCAGCAGACACGACAGGGGGCTCAACACCGGGGAGCTGTTTTTT. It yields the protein CASRHDRGLNTGELFF.

The CDR3 region has the DNA TGTGCCAGCAGCCCACAGCGGAGCACCATATATTTT. This codes for CASSPQRSTIYF. This sequence joins TRBV7-9 and TRBJ1-3; D remains ambiguous. Deletions cut 5 bases from V and 9 bases from J, with 11 bases between. Germline CDR1 and CDR2: SEHNR and FQNEAQ (reference sequence). The CDR3 runs 12 residues.

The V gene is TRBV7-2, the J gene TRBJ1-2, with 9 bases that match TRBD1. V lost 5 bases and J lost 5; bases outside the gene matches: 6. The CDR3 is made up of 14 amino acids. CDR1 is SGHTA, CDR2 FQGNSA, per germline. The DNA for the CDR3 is TGTGCCAGCAGCAACCGGGACAGGGAGTATGGCTACACCTTC. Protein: CASSNRDREYGYTF.

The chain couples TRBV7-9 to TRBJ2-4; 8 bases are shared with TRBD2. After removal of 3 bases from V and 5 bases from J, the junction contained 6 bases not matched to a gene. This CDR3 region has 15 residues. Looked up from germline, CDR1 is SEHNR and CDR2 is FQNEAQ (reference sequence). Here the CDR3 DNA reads TGTGCCAGCAGCTTTACCGGGGGGGCCCAAAACATTCAGTACTTC. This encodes CASSFTGGAQNIQYF.

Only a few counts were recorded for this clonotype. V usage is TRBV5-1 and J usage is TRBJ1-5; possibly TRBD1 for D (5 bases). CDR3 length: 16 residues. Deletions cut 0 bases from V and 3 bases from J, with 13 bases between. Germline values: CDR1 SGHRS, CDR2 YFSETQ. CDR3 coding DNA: TGCGCCAGCAGCTTGGGCCCCAGGGTCGTCAATCAGCCCCAGCATTTT. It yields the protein CASSLGPRVVNQPQHF.

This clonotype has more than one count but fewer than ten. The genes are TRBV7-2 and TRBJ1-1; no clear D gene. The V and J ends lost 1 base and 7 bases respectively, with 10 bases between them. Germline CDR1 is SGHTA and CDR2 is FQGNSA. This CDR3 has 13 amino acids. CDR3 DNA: TGTGCCAGCAGCTTAGGTTTCGCCCGTGAAGCTTTCTTT. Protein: CASSLGFAREAFF.

CDR3 sequence (DNA): TGCGCCAGCAGCCAAGACCAGGGAGGTCAGCCCCAGCATTTT. Translating it yields CASSQDQGGQPQHF. The rearrangement joins TRBV4-1 to TRBJ1-5; tentatively, D is TRBD1 (5 bases). Germline assignment: CDR1 MGHRA and CDR2 YSYEKL. V lost 0 bases and J lost 6, with 9 bases in between. This CDR3 region has 14 residues.

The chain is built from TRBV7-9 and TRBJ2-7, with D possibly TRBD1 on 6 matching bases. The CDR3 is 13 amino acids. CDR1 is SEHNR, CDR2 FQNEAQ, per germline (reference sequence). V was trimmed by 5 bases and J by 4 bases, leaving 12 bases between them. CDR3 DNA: TGTGCCAGCAGCCCCCTGGACAGTTACGAGCAGTACTTC. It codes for CASSPLDSYEQYF.

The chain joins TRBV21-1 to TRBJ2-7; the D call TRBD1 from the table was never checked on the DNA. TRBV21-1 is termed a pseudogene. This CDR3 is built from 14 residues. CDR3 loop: CASSAGPSVYEQYV. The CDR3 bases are TGTGCCAGCAGCGCGGGACCGAGTGTTTACGAGCAGTACGTC.

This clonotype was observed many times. In nucleotides, the CDR3 is TGCGCCAGCAGCTTGGGACAGGGGGACTATGGCTACACCTTC. Protein product: CASSLGQGDYGYTF. The chain is built from TRBV5-1 and TRBJ1-2, with 9 bases matching TRBD1. The germline V gene encodes CDR1 SGHRS and CDR2 YFSETQ. The CDR3 runs 14 residues. V shed 0 bases, J shed 3 bases, and the junction held 0 bases outside the gene matches.

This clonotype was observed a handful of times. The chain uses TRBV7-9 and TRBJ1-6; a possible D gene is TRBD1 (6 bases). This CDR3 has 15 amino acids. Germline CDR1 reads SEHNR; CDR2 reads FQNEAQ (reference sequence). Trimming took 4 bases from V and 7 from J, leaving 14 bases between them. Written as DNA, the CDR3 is TGTGCCAGCAGCTCCGTAAGGGGGGAGAATTCACCCCTCCACTTT. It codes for CASSSVRGENSPLHF.

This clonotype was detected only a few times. This CDR3 reads CASYQLTGHQETQYF. CDR3 nucleotides: TGTGCCAGCTACCAATTGACAGGCCACCAAGAGACCCAGTACTTC. The chain links TRBV7-9 to TRBJ2-5, with D perhaps matching TRBD1 (6 bases). Germline CDR1 and CDR2: SEHNR and FQNEAQ (reference sequence). The ends were cut back, 8 bases at V and 0 bases at J, with 16 bases in the middle. CDR3 length: 15 residues.

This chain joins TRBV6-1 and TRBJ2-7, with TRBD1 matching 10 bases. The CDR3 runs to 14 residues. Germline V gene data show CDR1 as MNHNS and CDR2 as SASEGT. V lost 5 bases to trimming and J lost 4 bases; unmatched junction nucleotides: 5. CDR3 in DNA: TGTGCCAGCAGTACCGGGACAGGGGCGTACGAGCAGTACGTC. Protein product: CASSTGTGAYEQYV.

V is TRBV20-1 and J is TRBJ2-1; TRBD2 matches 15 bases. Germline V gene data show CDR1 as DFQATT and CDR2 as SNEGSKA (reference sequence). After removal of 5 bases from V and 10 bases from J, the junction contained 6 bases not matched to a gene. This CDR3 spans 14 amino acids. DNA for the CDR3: TGCAGTGCTTGGACTAGCGGGGGGGGCGGGGAGCAGTTCTTC. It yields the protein CSAWTSGGGGEQFF.

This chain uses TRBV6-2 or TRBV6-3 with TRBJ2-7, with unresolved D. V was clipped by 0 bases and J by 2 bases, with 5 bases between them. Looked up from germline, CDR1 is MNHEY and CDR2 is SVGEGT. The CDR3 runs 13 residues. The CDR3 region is CASSYSHTYEQYV. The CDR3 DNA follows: TGTGCCAGCAGTTACTCCCATACCTACGAGCAGTACGTC.

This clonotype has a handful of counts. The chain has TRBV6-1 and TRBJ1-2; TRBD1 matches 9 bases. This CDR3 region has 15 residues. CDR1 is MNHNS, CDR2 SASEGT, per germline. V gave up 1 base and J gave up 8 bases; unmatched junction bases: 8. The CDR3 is CASSEGTGASNGYTF. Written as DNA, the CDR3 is TGTGCCAGCAGTGAAGGGACAGGGGCCTCTAACGGCTACACCTTC.

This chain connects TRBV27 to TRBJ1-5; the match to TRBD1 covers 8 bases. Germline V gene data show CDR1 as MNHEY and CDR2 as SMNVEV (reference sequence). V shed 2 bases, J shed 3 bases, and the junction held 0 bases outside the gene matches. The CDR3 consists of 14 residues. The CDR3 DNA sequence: TGTGCCAGCAGTTTACAGGGGGCCAATCAGCCCCAGCATTTT. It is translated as CASSLQGANQPQHF.

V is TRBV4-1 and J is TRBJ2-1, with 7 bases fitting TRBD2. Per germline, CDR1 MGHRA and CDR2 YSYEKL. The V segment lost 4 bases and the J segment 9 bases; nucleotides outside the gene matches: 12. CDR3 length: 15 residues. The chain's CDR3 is CASSRGGIVGGEQFF. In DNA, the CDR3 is TGCGCCAGCAGCCGGGGGGGAATTGTGGGCGGTGAGCAGTTCTTC.

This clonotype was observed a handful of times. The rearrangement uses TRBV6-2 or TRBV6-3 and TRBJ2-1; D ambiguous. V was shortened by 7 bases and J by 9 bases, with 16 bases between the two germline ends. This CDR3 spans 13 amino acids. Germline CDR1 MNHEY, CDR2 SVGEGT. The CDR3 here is CASTFGLGFEQFF. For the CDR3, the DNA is TGTGCCAGCACCTTTGGGTTGGGATTTGAGCAGTTCTTC.

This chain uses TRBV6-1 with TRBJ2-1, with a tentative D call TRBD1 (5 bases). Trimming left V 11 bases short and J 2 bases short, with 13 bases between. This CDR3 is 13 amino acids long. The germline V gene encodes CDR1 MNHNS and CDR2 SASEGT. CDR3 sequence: CAGWQGPYNEQFF. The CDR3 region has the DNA TGTGCCGGGTGGCAGGGTCCCTACAATGAGCAGTTCTTC.

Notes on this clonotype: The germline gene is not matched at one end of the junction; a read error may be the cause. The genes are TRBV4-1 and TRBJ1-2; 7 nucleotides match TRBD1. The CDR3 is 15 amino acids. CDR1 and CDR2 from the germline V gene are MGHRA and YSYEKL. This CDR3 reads CAGSQDTGAVQGYTF. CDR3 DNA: TGCGCCGGCAGCCAAGATACAGGGGCCGTTCAAGGCTACACCTTC.

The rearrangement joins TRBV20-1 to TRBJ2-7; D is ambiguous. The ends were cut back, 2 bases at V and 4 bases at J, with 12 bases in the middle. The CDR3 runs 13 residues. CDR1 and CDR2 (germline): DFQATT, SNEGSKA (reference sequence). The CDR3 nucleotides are TGCAGTGCTAGATTCCCAGACCGTTACGAGCAGTACTTC. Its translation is CSARFPDRYEQYF.

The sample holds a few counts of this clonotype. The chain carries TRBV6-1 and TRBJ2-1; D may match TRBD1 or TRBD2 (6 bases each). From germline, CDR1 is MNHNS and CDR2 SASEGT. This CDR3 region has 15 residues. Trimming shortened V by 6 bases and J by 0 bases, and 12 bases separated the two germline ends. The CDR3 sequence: CASRPEGGSYNEQFF. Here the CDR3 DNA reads TGTGCCAGCAGACCCGAGGGGGGCTCCTACAATGAGCAGTTCTTC.

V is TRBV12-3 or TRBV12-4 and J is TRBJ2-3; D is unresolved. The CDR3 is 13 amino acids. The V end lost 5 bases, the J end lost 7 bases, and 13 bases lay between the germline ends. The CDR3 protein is CASSPFRRNTQYF. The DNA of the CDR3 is TGTGCCAGCAGTCCGTTTCGCCGAAATACGCAGTATTTT.

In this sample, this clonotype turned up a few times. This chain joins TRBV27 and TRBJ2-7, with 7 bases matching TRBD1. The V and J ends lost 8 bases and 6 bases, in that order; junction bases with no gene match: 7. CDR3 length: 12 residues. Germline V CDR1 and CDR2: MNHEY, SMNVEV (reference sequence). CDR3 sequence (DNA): TGTGCCAGCCGCACCTCAGGGGGCGAGCAGTACGTC. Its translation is CASRTSGGEQYV.